This T cell receptor beta chain was retrieved from a study of blood T cell repertoires in COVID-19. The overall study: Sites in the United States, Italy and Spain provided acute and convalescent COVID-19 samples. PBMCs, B-cell-depleted T cells, or T cells were the source of the cDNA or gDNA that made up the material.

Authors' methods: How many nucleated cells were present was estimated from reference gene primer amplification. Generated by immunoSEQ multiplex PCR, the TCRdb table keeps only in-frame clones and is missing some. V, J and clone size derive from that table, while D and trimming were established from the DNA sequence. The sample yields 150,000 to 200,000 clones, around nine tenths seen once. V trimming: 2 bases; J trimming: 0 bases; junction bases outside the gene matches: 2. Looked up from germline, CDR1 is MNHNS and CDR2 is SASEGT. CDR3 size: 15 residues. Sample: peripheral blood. This rearrangement joins TRBV6-1 to TRBJ2-3; 7 positions agree with TRBD1. The clonotype was recovered from a man in his 70s with acute or convalescent COVID-19. The CDR3 loop reads CASSEWDSSTDTQYF. The CDR3 DNA follows: TGTGCCAGCAGTGAATGGGACAGTAGCACAGATACGCAGTATTTT.